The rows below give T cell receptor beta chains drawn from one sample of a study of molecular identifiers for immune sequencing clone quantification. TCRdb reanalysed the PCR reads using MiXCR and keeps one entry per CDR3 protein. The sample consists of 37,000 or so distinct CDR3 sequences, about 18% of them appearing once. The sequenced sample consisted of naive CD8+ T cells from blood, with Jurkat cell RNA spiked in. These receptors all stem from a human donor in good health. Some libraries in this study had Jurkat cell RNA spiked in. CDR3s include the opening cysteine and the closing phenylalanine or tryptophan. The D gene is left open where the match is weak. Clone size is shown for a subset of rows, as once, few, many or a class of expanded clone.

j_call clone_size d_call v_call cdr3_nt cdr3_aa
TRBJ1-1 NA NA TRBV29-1 TGCAGCGTAGAACAGGGGAACACTGAAGCTTTCTTT CSVEQGNTEAFF
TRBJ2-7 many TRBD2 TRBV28 TGTGCCAGCAGTCTCAGCCGGGACTACCTTCGCTCCTACGAGCAGTACTTC CASSLSRDYLRSYEQYF
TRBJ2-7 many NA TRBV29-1 TGCAGCGTTCGAGGGGGGAGTGGTTACGAGCAGTACTTC CSVRGGSGYEQYF
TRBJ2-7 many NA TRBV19 TGTGCCAGTAGTATTGCAGGAACGACCTCCTACGAGCAGTACTTC CASSIAGTTSYEQYF
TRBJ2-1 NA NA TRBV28 TGTGCCAACAGATTAGGGTCCCGGGTTCAAAACAATGAGCAGTTCTTC CANRLGSRVQNNEQFF
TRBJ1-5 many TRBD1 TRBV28 TGTGCCAGCAGTTTCCAGGGGGCGTCCCTACAGCCCCAGCATTTT CASSFQGASLQPQHF
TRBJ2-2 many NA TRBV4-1 TGCGCCAGCAGCCAAGAGACCTACACCGGGGAGCTGTTTTTT CASSQETYTGELFF
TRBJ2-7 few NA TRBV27 TGTGCCAGCGGAGCTAGCGCGAGCTCCTACGAGCAGTACTTC CASGASASSYEQYF
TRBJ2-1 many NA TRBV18 TGTGCCAGCTCACCACTAGCGCCAAGCTCCTACAATGAGCAGTTCTTC CASSPLAPSSYNEQFF
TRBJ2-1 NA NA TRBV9 TGTACCAACAGCGGAGTAGGAAACAATGAGCAGTTCTTC CTNSGVGNNEQFF